Given below is one T cell receptor beta chain in context. Self-reported history from a screening survey and questionnaire set each donor's cohort. CDR3 length: 16 amino acids. Germline V gives CDR1 MNHEY, CDR2 SVGAGI. V was cut by 0 bases and J by 6 bases, with 12 bases left in between. The data stem from a study of blood T cell repertoires in COVID-19. TCRdb keeps only in-frame clones here, not all; method: immunoSEQ multiplex PCR. The data hold 300,000 to 350,000 clones, with about 90% observed a single time. The sequence was obtained from a woman between 25 and 40 years old who had recovered from COVID-19. Input material: PBMCs or T cells enriched from blood (not recorded which). The J gene is TRBJ1-6, the V gene TRBV6-5; D unresolved. The CDR3 loop reads CASSYSRQSGNSPLHF. Here the CDR3 DNA reads TGTGCCAGCAGTTACTCCAGGCAGTCCGGTAATTCACCCCTCCACTTT.